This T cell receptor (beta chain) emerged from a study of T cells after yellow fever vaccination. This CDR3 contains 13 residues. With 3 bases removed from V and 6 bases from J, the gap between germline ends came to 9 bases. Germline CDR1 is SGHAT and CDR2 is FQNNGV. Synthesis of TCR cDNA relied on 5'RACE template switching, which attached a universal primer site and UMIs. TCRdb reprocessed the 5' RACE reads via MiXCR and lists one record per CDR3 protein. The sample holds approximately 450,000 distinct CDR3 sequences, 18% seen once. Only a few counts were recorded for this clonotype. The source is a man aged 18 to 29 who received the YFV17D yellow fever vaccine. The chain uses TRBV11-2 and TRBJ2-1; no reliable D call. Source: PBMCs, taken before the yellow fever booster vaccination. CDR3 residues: CASSLAERNEQFF. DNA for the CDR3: TGTGCCAGCAGCTTGGCCGAACGCAATGAGCAGTTCTTC.